Below are 8 T cell receptor beta chains sequenced from a single sample in a study of T cell responses to AZD1222 COVID-19 vaccine. Assay: immunoSEQ multiplex PCR; the TCRdb copy retains only in-frame clones and omits some. The table includes fewer than 150,000 clones, roughly nine tenths detected once. The specimen was peripheral blood, collected 28 days after the second AZD1222 dose. All receptors come from an adult who received the AZD1222 COVID-19 vaccine.

The chain combines TRBV25-1 with TRBJ2-1; 9 bases fit TRBD2. The germline V gene encodes CDR1 MGHDK and CDR2 SYGVNS. V dropped 4 bases and J dropped 3; count of bases not matched to a gene: 1. The CDR3 covers 14 residues. CDR3 loop: CASSVAGDYNEQFF. CDR3 DNA sequence: TGTGCCAGCAGTGTAGCGGGGGACTACAATGAGCAGTTCTTC.

The chain joins TRBV10-3 to TRBJ1-1; perhaps TRBD1 as D (6 bases). V was cut by 9 bases and J by 4 bases, with 12 bases left in between. The germline V gene has CDR1 ENHRY and CDR2 SYGVKD. The CDR3 loop spans 12 amino acids. The CDR3: CAISSQGTEAFF. Here the CDR3 DNA reads TGTGCCATTTCATCACAGGGCACTGAAGCTTTCTTT.

This clone was seen a few times. This chain joins TRBV2 and TRBJ1-4; D not resolved. Germline CDR1 and CDR2: SNHLY and FYNNEI. This CDR3 contains 14 residues. V gave up 4 bases and J gave up 0 bases, with 6 bases separating them. This CDR3 reads CASSGSATNEKLFF. As DNA, the CDR3 is TGTGCCAGCAGTGGGTCGGCAACTAATGAAAAACTGTTTTTT.

This chain connects TRBV7-3 to TRBJ2-1, with TRBD1 matching over 7 bases. Trimming cost V 5 bases and J 0 bases; bases outside gene matches: 16. Germline V gives CDR1 SGHTA, CDR2 FQGTGA. This CDR3 is 19 amino acids long. In nucleotides, the CDR3 is TGTGCCAGCAGCCCCTACTTCACAGGGGCCCTCAGCTCCTACAATGAGCAGTTCTTC. Its protein product is CASSPYFTGALSSYNEQFF.

The rearrangement uses TRBV5-1 and TRBJ2-1; D is perhaps TRBD2 (7 bases). Germline V lookup: CDR1 SGHRS, CDR2 YFSETQ. Trimming stripped 2 bases from V and 8 bases from J, with 17 bases between. The CDR3 length is 15 residues. The CDR3 reads CASSFRGRDFHEQFF. CDR3 DNA sequence: TGCGCCAGCAGCTTTAGGGGGAGGGATTTCCATGAGCAGTTCTTC.

CDR3 region: CASSLAWGAVYEQYF. DNA for the CDR3: TGCGCCAGCAGCTTGGCCTGGGGGGCGGTCTACGAGCAGTACTTC. This chain joins TRBV5-1 and TRBJ2-7; D assignment may be TRBD1 or TRBD2 (6 bases each). The CDR3 runs to 15 residues. Germline V gene data show CDR1 as SGHRS and CDR2 as YFSETQ. Trimming left V 0 bases short and J 3 bases short, with 13 bases between.

The chain employs TRBV7-8 and TRBJ1-1, with a weak D call TRBD1 (5 bases). The CDR3 has 15 amino acids. Germline V gene sequence: CDR1 SGHVS, CDR2 FQNEAQ. Trimming left V 3 bases short and J 1 base short, with 12 bases between. In DNA form, the CDR3 reads TGTGCCAGCAGCTTGGGGGGACGGGGGAACACTGAAGCTTTCTTT. This translates into CASSLGGRGNTEAFF.

This chain uses TRBV7-9 with TRBJ1-5; D unclear. The germline V gene has CDR1 SEHNR and CDR2 FQNEAQ (reference sequence). Trimming removed 1 base from V and 4 bases from J, with 11 bases in between. The CDR3 loop spans 15 amino acids. CDR3 DNA sequence: TGTGCCAGCAGCTTAGGGCAATCGGGGAATCAGCCCCAGCATTTT. It specifies CASSLGQSGNQPQHF.